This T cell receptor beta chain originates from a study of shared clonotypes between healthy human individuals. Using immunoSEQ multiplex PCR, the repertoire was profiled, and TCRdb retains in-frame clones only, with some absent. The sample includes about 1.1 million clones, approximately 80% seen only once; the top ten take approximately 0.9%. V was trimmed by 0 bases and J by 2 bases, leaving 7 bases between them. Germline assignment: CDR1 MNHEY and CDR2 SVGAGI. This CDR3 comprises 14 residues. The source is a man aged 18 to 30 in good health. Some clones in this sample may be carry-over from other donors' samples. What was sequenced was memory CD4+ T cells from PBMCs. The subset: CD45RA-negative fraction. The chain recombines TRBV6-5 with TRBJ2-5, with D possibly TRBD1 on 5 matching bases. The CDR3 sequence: CASSYSTAQETQYF. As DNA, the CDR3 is TGTGCCAGCAGTTACTCGACAGCACAAGAGACCCAGTACTTC.